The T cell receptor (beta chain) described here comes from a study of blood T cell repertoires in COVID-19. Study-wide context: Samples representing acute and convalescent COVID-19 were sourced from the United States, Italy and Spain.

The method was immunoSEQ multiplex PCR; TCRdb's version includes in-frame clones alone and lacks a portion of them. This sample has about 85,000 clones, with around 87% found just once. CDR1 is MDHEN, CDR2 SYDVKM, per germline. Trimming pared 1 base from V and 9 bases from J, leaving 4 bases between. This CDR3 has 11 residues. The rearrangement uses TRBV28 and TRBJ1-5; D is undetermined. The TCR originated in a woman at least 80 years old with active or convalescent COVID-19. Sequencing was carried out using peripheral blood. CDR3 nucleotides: TGTGCCAGCAGTTTATACGGGCCCCAGCATTTT. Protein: CASSLYGPQHF.